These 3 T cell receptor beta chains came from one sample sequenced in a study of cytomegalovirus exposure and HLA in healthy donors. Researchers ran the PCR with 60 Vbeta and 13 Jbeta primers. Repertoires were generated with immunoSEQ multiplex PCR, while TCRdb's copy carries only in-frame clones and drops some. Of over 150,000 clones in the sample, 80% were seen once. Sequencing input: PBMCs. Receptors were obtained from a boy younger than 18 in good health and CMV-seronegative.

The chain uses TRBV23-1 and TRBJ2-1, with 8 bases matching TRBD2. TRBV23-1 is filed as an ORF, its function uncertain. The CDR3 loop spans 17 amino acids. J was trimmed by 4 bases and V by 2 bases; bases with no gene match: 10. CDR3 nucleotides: TGCGCCAGCAGTCAACGAACCGGGACTAGACTATACAATGAGCAGTTCTTC. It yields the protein CASSQRTGTRLYNEQFF.

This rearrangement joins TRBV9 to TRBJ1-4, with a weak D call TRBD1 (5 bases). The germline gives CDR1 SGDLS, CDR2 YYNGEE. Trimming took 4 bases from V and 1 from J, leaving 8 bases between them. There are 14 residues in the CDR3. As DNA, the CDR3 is TGTGCCAGCAGCTGGGGGGAAACTAATGAAAAACTGTTTTTT. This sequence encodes CASSWGETNEKLFF.

The CDR3 sequence is CASSIDQGVNEKLFF. CDR3 bases: TGTGCCAGTAGTATAGATCAGGGGGTGAATGAAAAACTGTTTTTT. The chain combines TRBV19 with TRBJ1-4, with 7 bases matching TRBD1. The V segment lost 0 bases and the J segment 5 bases; nucleotides outside the gene matches: 3. The germline V gene encodes CDR1 LNHDA and CDR2 SQIVND (reference sequence). The CDR3 loop spans 15 amino acids.